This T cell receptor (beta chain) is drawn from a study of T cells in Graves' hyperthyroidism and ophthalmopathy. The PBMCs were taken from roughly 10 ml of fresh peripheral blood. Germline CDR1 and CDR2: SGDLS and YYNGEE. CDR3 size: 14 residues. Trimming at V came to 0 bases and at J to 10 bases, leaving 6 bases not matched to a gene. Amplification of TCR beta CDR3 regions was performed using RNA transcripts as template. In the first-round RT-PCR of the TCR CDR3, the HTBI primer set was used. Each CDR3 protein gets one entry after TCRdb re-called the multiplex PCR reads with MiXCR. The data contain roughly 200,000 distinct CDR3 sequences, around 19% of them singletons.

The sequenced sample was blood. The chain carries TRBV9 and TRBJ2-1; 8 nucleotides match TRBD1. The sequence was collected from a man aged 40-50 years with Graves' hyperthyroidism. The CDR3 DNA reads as TGTGCCAGCAGCGTAGACGACAGGGGCGGGGAGCAGTTCTTC. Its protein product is CASSVDDRGGEQFF.